Listed below are T cell receptor beta chains from one sample, sequenced in a study of shared clonotypes between healthy human individuals. Clones were sequenced by immunoSEQ multiplex PCR, and TCRdb holds only the in-frame ones, with some missing. The table records around 1.5 million clones, 95% to 99% of them present only once. The source material was naive CD4+ T cells sorted from blood. These receptors came from a man aged 25 to 45 in good health. Both conserved end residues are part of each CDR3. The D gene is left open where the match is weak. Part of the rows lack a size; the others show once, few, many or a class for expanded clones.

>TRBV29-1|NA|once|TRBJ2-3
TGCAGCGTTGGCTCCCTTCACACAGATACGCAGTATTTT
CSVGSLHTDTQYF
>TRBV28|NA|NA|TRBJ2-7
TGTGCCAGCAACCTCGACTTGGCCTACGAGCAGTACTTC
CASNLDLAYEQYF
>TRBV4-1|NA|NA|TRBJ2-4
TGCGCCAGCAGCCAAGGGTTCGAATCGCGGGGTGAAAACATTCAGTACTTC
CASSQGFESRGENIQYF
>TRBV18|TRBD1|NA|TRBJ2-5
TGTGCCAGCTCACCACGCCCGGGACAGGGTATGTCCAGAGAGACCCAGTACTTC
CASSPRPGQGMSRETQYF
>TRBV18|TRBD2|NA|TRBJ2-5
TGTGCCAGCTCAGAACTAGCGGGAGTCCGGGAGACCCAGTACTTC
CASSELAGVRETQYF
>TRBV9|TRBD1|NA|TRBJ1-2
TGTGCCAGCAGCGCACGACAGGGAACCTATGGCTACACCTTC
CASSARQGTYGYTF
>TRBV7-8|TRBD1|NA|TRBJ2-1
TGTGCCAGCAGCTTAGCGCGGGGGACAGGGTTTACGCTCAATGAGCAGTTCTTC
CASSLARGTGFTLNEQFF
>TRBV18|NA|NA|TRBJ2-2
TGTGCCAGCTCACCACCCGGACCTCCCCGGGACCCCGGGGAGCTGTTTTTT
CASSPPGPPRDPGELFF
>TRBV11-2|TRBD1|NA|TRBJ2-7
TGTGCCAGCAGCTTAGGGGACAGGGCCTACGAGCAGTACTTC
CASSLGDRAYEQYF
>TRBV11-2|NA|NA|TRBJ2-2
TGTGCCAGCAGCTTAGTCATAACACCGAACACCGGGGAGCTGTTTTTT
CASSLVITPNTGELFF
>TRBV5-1|NA|NA|TRBJ1-1
TGCGCCAGCAGCTTGGACGTGTTTTCCCCAGCTGAAGCTTTCTTT
CASSLDVFSPAEAFF
>TRBV7-2|NA|once|TRBJ2-1
TGTGCCAGCAGCTTGGCCGTGGGGTACAATGAGCAGTTCTTC
CASSLAVGYNEQFF
>TRBV11-3|NA|NA|TRBJ1-1
TGTGCCAGCAGGCATGTCGGGGTAGAAGCTTTCTTT
CASRHVGVEAFF
>TRBV7-2|TRBD1|NA|TRBJ2-3
TGTGCCAGCAGCTTAGGTTGGACAGGGATTTCCGGCACAGATACGCAGTATTTT
CASSLGWTGISGTDTQYF
>TRBV6-1|NA|NA|TRBJ2-5
TGTGCCAGCAGTGAAGCGGATGCAGGGGGGAAGACCCAGTACTTC
CASSEADAGGKTQYF
>TRBV19|NA|NA|TRBJ2-5
TGTGCCAGTAGTGGAGCAAGGACCGGGGGAGAGACCCAGTACTTC
CASSGARTGGETQYF
>TRBV5-4|NA|NA|TRBJ2-5
TGTGCCAGCAGCGCCCAGACGGGCCAAGAGACCCAGTACTTC
CASSAQTGQETQYF
>TRBV25-1|NA|NA|TRBJ2-7
TGTGCCAGCAGTGAATATTACGAGCAGTACTTC
CASSEYYEQYF
>TRBV28|NA|NA|TRBJ2-3
TGTGCCAGCAGTTTTTCCTCCATAGATACGCAGTATTTT
CASSFSSIDTQYF
>TRBV7-3|NA|NA|TRBJ2-3
TGTGCCAGCAGCTCACGGACGGCTACTAGCACAGATACGCAGTATTTT
CASSSRTATSTDTQYF